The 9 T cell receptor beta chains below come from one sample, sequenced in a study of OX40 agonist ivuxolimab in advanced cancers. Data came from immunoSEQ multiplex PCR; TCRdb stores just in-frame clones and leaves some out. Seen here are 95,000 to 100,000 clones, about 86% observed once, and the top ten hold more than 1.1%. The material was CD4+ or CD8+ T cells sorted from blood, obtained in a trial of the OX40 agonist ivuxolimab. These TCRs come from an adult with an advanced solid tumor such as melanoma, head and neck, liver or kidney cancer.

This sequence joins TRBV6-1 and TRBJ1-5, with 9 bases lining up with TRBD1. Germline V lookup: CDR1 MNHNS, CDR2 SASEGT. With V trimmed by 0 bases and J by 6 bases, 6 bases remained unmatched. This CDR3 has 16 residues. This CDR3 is CASSEALGQGSQPQHF. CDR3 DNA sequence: TGTGCCAGCAGTGAAGCATTAGGACAGGGGAGTCAGCCCCAGCATTTT.

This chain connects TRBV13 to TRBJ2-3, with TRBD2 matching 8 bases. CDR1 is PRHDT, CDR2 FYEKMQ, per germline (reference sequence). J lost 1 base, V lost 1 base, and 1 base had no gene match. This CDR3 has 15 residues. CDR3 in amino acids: CASSLDGRGTDTQYF. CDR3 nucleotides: TGTGCCAGCAGCTTAGACGGGAGGGGCACAGATACGCAGTATTTT.

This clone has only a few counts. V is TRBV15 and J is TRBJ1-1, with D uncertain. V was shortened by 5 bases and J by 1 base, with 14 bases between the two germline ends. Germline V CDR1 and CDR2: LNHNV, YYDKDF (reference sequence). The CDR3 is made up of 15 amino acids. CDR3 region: CATSQGRPKNTEAFF. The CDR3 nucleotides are TGTGCCACCAGCCAAGGACGGCCGAAGAACACTGAAGCTTTCTTT. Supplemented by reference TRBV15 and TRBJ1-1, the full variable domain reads DAMVIQNPRYQVTQFGKPVTLSCSQTLNHNVMYWYQQKSSQAPKLLFHYYDKDFNNEADTPDNFQSRRPNTSFCFLDIRSPGLGDTAMYLCATSQGRPKNTEAFFGQGTRLTVV.

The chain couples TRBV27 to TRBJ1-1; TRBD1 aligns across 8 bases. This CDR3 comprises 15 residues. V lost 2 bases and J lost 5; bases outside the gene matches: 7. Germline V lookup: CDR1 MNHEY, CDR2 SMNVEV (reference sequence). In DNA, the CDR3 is TGTGCCAGCAGTTTAGGAAGGACAGGGAGGACTGAAGCTTTCTTT. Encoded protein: CASSLGRTGRTEAFF.

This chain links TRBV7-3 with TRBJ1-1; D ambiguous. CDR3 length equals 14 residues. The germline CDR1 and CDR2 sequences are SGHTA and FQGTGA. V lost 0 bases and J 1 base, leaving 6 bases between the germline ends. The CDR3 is CASSLTPGNTEAFF. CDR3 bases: TGTGCCAGCAGCTTAACCCCTGGGAACACTGAAGCTTTCTTT.

CDR3 amino acids: CASSEEQGFNSPLHF. DNA of the CDR3: TGTGCCAGCAGTGAAGAGCAGGGGTTTAATTCACCCCTCCACTTT. This chain joins TRBV2 and TRBJ1-6, with TRBD1 as a possible D gene (6 bases). Trimming took 1 base from V and 6 from J, leaving 10 bases between them. CDR3 size: 15 residues. Looked up from germline, CDR1 is SNHLY and CDR2 is FYNNEI.

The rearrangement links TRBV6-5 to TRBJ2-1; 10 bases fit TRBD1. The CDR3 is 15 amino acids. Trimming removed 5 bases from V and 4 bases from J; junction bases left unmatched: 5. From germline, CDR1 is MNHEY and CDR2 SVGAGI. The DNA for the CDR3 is TGTGCCAGCAGTACGACAGGGGGCCCATACAATGAGCAGTTCTTC. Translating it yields CASSTTGGPYNEQFF.

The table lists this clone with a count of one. The CDR3 region is CASSDTTGSVEQFF. DNA of the CDR3: TGTGCCAGCAGTGATACTACAGGTTCAGTCGAGCAGTTCTTC. V usage is TRBV6-1 and J usage is TRBJ2-1; D possibly corresponds to TRBD1 (5 bases). Trimming removed 3 bases from V and 10 bases from J, with 16 bases in between. Germline values: CDR1 MNHNS, CDR2 SASEGT. The CDR3 extends over 14 amino acids.

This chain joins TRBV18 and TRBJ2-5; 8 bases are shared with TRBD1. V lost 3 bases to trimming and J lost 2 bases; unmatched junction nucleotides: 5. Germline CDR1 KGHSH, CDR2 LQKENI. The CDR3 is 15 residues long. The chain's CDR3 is CASSPTRQGQETQYF. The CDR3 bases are TGTGCCAGCTCACCGACGAGACAGGGGCAAGAGACCCAGTACTTC. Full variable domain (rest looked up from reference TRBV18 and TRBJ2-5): NAGVMQNPRHLVRRRGQEARLRCSPMKGHSHVYWYRQLPEEGLKFMVYLQKENIIDESGMPKERFSAEFPKEGPSILRIQQVVRGDSAAYFCASSPTRQGQETQYFGPGTRLLVL.